This record concerns one T cell receptor (beta chain) sequence. This sample stems from a study of cytomegalovirus exposure and HLA in healthy donors. Turning to the study itself: Among 398 genotyped donors, around 81% fell in the Caucasian-associated ancestry cluster.

The CDR3 sequence is 14 residues long. Germline loops: CDR1 SGHDT, CDR2 YYEEEE. Deletions cut 1 base from V and 4 bases from J, with 9 bases between. PCR employed 60 Vbeta and 13 Jbeta primers. Repertoires were generated with immunoSEQ multiplex PCR, while TCRdb's copy carries only in-frame clones and drops some. The sample lists more than 130,000 clones, around 83% seen once, with about 3.8% in the top ten. The sequenced material came from PBMCs. This sequence joins TRBV5-6 and TRBJ1-5; D is perhaps TRBD1 (6 bases). This clonotype was sampled from a man aged 35 to 55 in good health and CMV-seropositive. The CDR3 DNA reads TGTGCCAGCAGCTTGTCAGGGGTGAATCAGCCCCAGCATTTT. This sequence encodes CASSLSGVNQPQHF.